The clone carrying this T cell receptor (beta chain) was detected only a few times. Its antigen remains unknown. The data originate from a study of T cells after yellow fever vaccination. Findings of the study overall: Abundant clonotypes (contaminants from the bulk population) could be present in FACS-sorted repertoires. Researchers report a weaker secondary response that nonetheless peaked faster, day 5 versus 15.

Germline V gene sequence: CDR1 SGHTA, CDR2 FQGTGA. Trimming took 5 bases from V and 3 from J; bases not matched to a gene: 9. This CDR3 is 16 amino acids long. In TCRdb, the 5' RACE reads were re-called with MiXCR into one record per CDR3 protein. The data hold 400,000 to 650,000 distinct CDR3 sequences, with 21% observed a single time. The V and J genes are TRBV7-3 and TRBJ2-2; 7 nucleotides agree with TRBD2. The receptor was isolated from a man younger than 30 who received the YFV17D yellow fever vaccine. The input for sequencing was PBMCs, taken roughly 20 days after the first yellow fever vaccination. The CDR3 here is CASSTTGAGDTGELFF. The CDR3 nucleotides read TGTGCCAGCAGCACAACTGGGGCGGGGGACACCGGGGAGCTGTTTTTT.